A single TCR beta chain is shown here with its context. The CDR3 runs to 11 residues. V gave up 2 bases and J gave up 15 bases; unmatched junction bases: 5. CDR1 and CDR2 (germline): SQVTM, ANQGSEA. The record originates from a study of blood T cell repertoires in COVID-19. Study details: Researchers got acute and convalescent COVID-19 samples from the United States, Italy and Spain. Sources were T cells, B-cell-depleted T cells, or PBMCs; the material itself was cDNA or gDNA.

The authors' processing: Reference gene primer amplification in the assay estimated nucleated cell counts. TCRdb's copy holds only in-frame clones and misses some; the assay was immunoSEQ multiplex PCR. For V, J and clone size, that table is used; D and trimming come from the DNA. The sample lists about 360,000 clones; approximately 86% were seen once. This sequence originates from a human donor in a cohort sampled during active COVID-19. This chain uses TRBV29-1 with TRBJ2-2; 8 bases are a match to TRBD1. The specimen was peripheral blood. CDR3 loop: CSVEKDRALFF. The CDR3 nucleotides read TGCAGCGTTGAAAAGGACAGGGCATTGTTTTTT.